These 15 T cell receptor beta chains came from one sample sequenced in a study of T cell repertoires in cytomegalovirus infection. TCRdb re-derived calls from the reads in MiXCR, one entry per CDR3 protein. The profile covers about 100,000 distinct CDR3 sequences, with less than 25% appearing a single time and roughly two fifths taken by the ten largest. Sample: CD8+ T cells from PBMCs. These receptors originate from a human donor in good health (CMV status not recorded). Some clones in this sample may be carry-over from other donors' samples.

This clonotype came up a few times. The chain couples TRBV14 to TRBJ2-1, with D hard to call. This CDR3 contains 11 residues. Trimming took off 5 bases at V and 8 bases at J, with 7 bases between the two ends. Germline values: CDR1 SGHDN, CDR2 FVKESK. The CDR3 region has the DNA TGTGCCAGCAGCTCCTCATATGAGCAGTTCTTC. The encoded protein is CASSSSYEQFF.

In its sample, this clonotype was seen a few times. The chain employs TRBV7-9 and TRBJ2-7; D is ambiguous. Germline CDR1 is SEHNR and CDR2 is FQNEAQ (reference sequence). Trimming pared 5 bases from V and 2 bases from J, leaving 10 bases between. The CDR3 runs to 13 residues. In DNA, the CDR3 is TGTGCCAGCAGCCCGTCCGATCCCTACGAGCAGTACTTC. This gives the protein CASSPSDPYEQYF. Full variable domain (outside the CDR3, taken from reference TRBV7-9 and TRBJ2-7): DTGVSQNPRHKITKRGQNVTFRCDPISEHNRLYWYRQTLGQGPEFLTYFQNEAQLEKSRLLSDRFSAERPKGSFSTLEIQRTEQGDSAMYLCASSPSDPYEQYFGPGTRLTVT.

The table lists this clonotype with many counts. V is TRBV28 and J is TRBJ1-4; 10 nucleotides match TRBD1. This CDR3 is built from 15 residues. V shed 4 bases, J shed 7 bases, and the junction held 6 bases outside the gene matches. CDR1 and CDR2 from the germline V gene are MDHEN and SYDVKM. The CDR3 loop is CASSYPDRGGEKLFF. The CDR3 DNA reads TGTGCCAGCAGTTATCCGGACAGGGGGGGTGAAAAACTGTTTTTT. The variable domain in full, with the rest retrieved from reference TRBV28 and TRBJ1-4, is DVKVTQSSRYLVKRTGEKVFLECVQDMDHENMFWYRQDPGLGLRLIYFSYDVKMKEKGDIPEGYSVSREKKERFSLILESASTNQTSMYLCASSYPDRGGEKLFFGSGTQLSVL.

The chain has TRBV18 and TRBJ1-4; the D is unclear. This CDR3 spans 14 amino acids. Germline V gene sequence: CDR1 KGHSH, CDR2 LQKENI. Trimming stripped 0 bases from V and 5 bases from J, with 7 bases between. The CDR3 DNA reads TGTGCCAGCTCACCACCTGACGGGAATGAAAAACTGTTTTTT. It specifies CASSPPDGNEKLFF. The full variable domain, with the rest looked up from reference TRBV18 and TRBJ1-4, is NAGVMQNPRHLVRRRGQEARLRCSPMKGHSHVYWYRQLPEEGLKFMVYLQKENIIDESGMPKERFSAEFPKEGPSILRIQQVVRGDSAAYFCASSPPDGNEKLFFGSGTQLSVL.

Ten or more counts support this clonotype. The chain carries TRBV7-2 and TRBJ2-7, with 8 positions matching TRBD1. V was clipped by 4 bases and J by 2 bases; unmatched bases: 10. CDR1 and CDR2 (germline): SGHTA, FQGNSA. The CDR3 runs to 16 residues. The CDR3 DNA reads as TGTGCCAGCAGCTCTGGACAGGGACCGCAGGCCTACGAGCAGTACTTC. It codes for CASSSGQGPQAYEQYF.

In its sample, this clonotype was seen many times. The genes are TRBV20-1 and TRBJ2-7; 9 bases line up with TRBD1. This CDR3 region has 15 residues. The V segment lost 0 bases and the J segment 5 bases; nucleotides outside the gene matches: 8. The germline V gene has CDR1 DFQATT and CDR2 SNEGSKA (reference sequence). The CDR3: CSARDTGTGRHEQYF. Written as DNA, the CDR3 is TGCAGTGCTAGAGATACAGGGACAGGGAGGCACGAGCAGTACTTC.

The gene calls are TRBV5-5 and TRBJ2-5; D is ambiguous. CDR3 length equals 14 residues. Trimming took off 0 bases at V and 1 base at J, with 7 bases between the two ends. Germline CDR1 SGHKS, CDR2 YYEKEE (reference sequence). The CDR3 reads CASSLGWSQETQYF. The CDR3 DNA follows: TGTGCCAGCAGCTTGGGGTGGAGCCAAGAGACCCAGTACTTC.

A word on this clonotype: A much bigger clone sits one base away, suggesting this may be a read error. The genes are TRBV12-5 and TRBJ1-4; unclear D gene. The CDR3 contains 15 residues. Germline lookup yields CDR1 LGHNT and CDR2 FRNRAP. This CDR3 reads CASGLFVWADEKLLF. CDR3 DNA: TGTGCTAGTGGTTTATTCGTGTGGGCCGACGAAAAACTGCTTTTT.

This chain connects TRBV7-9 to TRBJ2-5; D is perhaps TRBD1 or TRBD2 (5 bases each). This CDR3 has 14 residues. In germline, CDR1 is SEHNR, CDR2 FQNEAQ (reference sequence). V lost 5 bases, J lost 3 bases, and 13 bases lay in between. CDR3 DNA sequence: TGTGCCAGCAGCCCGGGACCCGTGAAAGAGACCCAGTACTTC. Translation: CASSPGPVKETQYF.

As to this clonotype: A read error is possible here, since a much larger clone lies one base away. CDR3 nucleotides: TGTGCCAACAGCCCAGGTTTGCGGTCGGATGAGCAGTTCTTC. Its protein is CANSPGLRSDEQFF. This rearrangement joins TRBV7-2 to TRBJ2-1; D is ambiguous. Germline CDR1 and CDR2: SGHTA and FQGNSA. This CDR3 region has 14 residues. The whole variable domain, remainder taken from reference TRBV7-2 and TRBJ2-1, is GAGVSQSPSNKVTEKGKDVELRCDPISGHTALYWYRQSLGQGLEFLIYFQGNSAPDKSGLPSDRFSAERTGGSVSTLTIQRTQQEDSAVYLCANSPGLRSDEQFFGPGTRLTVL.

In its sample, this clonotype was seen once. It may be a read error: a sequence one base away is much more abundant. This chain uses TRBV27 with TRBJ2-1; D is uncertain. Germline V gene sequence: CDR1 MNHEY, CDR2 SMNVEV (reference sequence). This CDR3 comprises 12 residues. In nucleotides, the CDR3 is TGTGCCAGCAGTCTTAAAAACAATGGGCAGTTCTTC. Its protein product is CASSLKNNGQFF.

This clonotype was observed a few times. The chain links TRBV10-3 to TRBJ2-1; no definite D call. CDR3 length equals 16 residues. Germline V gene lookup returns CDR1 ENHRY and CDR2 SYGVKD. Trimming shortened V by 0 bases and J by 1 base, and 10 bases separated the two germline ends. CDR3 in amino acids: CAISESMVGSYNEQFF. The CDR3 DNA is TGTGCCATCAGTGAGTCTATGGTCGGGTCCTACAATGAGCAGTTCTTC.

The rearrangement joins TRBV5-5 to TRBJ2-5; TRBD2 is a possible D gene (7 bases). The CDR3 extends over 15 amino acids. Germline-derived CDR1 and CDR2 are SGHKS and YYEKEE (reference sequence). V was clipped by 0 bases and J by 3 bases, with 12 bases between them. CDR3 protein: CASSLGWGGKETQYF. The CDR3 region has the DNA TGTGCCAGCAGCTTGGGGTGGGGGGGCAAAGAGACCCAGTACTTC. Full variable domain (missing parts from reference TRBV5-5 and TRBJ2-5): DAGVTQSPTHLIKTRGQQVTLRCSPISGHKSVSWYQQVLGQGPQFIFQYYEKEERGRGNFPDRFSARQFPNYSSELNVNALLLGDSALYLCASSLGWGGKETQYFGPGTRLLVL.

In this sample, this clonotype turned up a few times. V and J are TRBV5-6 and TRBJ2-7; D is perhaps TRBD2 (6 bases). This CDR3 is 13 amino acids long. Germline V CDR1 and CDR2: SGHDT, YYEEEE. V shed 0 bases and J shed 2 bases, with 6 bases lying between them. CDR3 residues: CASSLVAAYEQYF. In nucleotides, the CDR3 is TGTGCCAGCAGCTTGGTAGCGGCCTACGAGCAGTACTTC.

This clonotype was detected only once. CDR3 sequence reads: CASSLGQAAGTDTQYF. In DNA, the CDR3 is TGTGCCAGCAGCTTGGGACAGGCAGCGGGGACAGATACGCAGTATTTT. The chain is built from TRBV11-2 and TRBJ2-3; weak D call: TRBD1 (8 bases). The CDR3 spans 16 residues. Trimming removed 3 bases from V and 3 bases from J, with 16 bases in between. Germline CDR1 SGHAT, CDR2 FQNNGV.